This T cell receptor (beta chain) appears in the sequencing data of a study of CD8 T cells in Susac syndrome. Study-level background: Blood was drawn from Susac syndrome patients while they were therapy-naive, on corticosteroids, or on intravenous immunoglobulin alone.

Germline V gene sequence: CDR1 DFQATT, CDR2 SNEGSKA (reference sequence). The CDR3 extends over 11 amino acids. V dropped 2 bases and J dropped 8 bases, with 9 bases sitting between them. Sequencing of TCR beta was undertaken in CD8+ and CD4+ T cells derived from blood. Negative isolation yielded CD8+ and CD4+ T cells; FACS enriched TEMRA cells. The RNA, 0.5 to 1 ug, was put through reverse transcription using random hexamers. Using its own MiXCR run on the immunoSEQ multiplex PCR reads, TCRdb lists one record per CDR3 protein. The sample records about 180,000 distinct CDR3 sequences, approximately 94% being singletons. This clonotype was observed a handful of times.

The J gene is TRBJ1-2, the V gene TRBV20-1, with D maybe TRBD1 (5 bases). The sample taken for sequencing was CD4+ T cells from PBMCs. The sequence was obtained from a human donor with Susac syndrome. CDR3 region: CSARQGGGYTF. CDR3 coding DNA: TGCAGTGCTAGACAGGGTGGCGGCTACACCTTC.